This T cell receptor beta chain is from a study of CD8 T cells in Susac syndrome. The study's findings and limits: The CD4+ T cell repertoires in Susac syndrome were not clonally expanded.

The CDR3 length is 17 residues. Per germline, CDR1 LGHNA and CDR2 YSLEER. V was clipped by 0 bases and J by 2 bases, with 17 bases between them. On this clonotype: Its antigen is still unknown.

Diagnostic criteria for definite or probable disease, in their recently defined form, were met by the patients with Susac syndrome. While CD8+ and CD4+ T cells were isolated negatively, TEMRA cells were enriched by FACS. RNA was extracted with the RNeasy kit, and a quantity of about 0.45 to 1 ug was reverse transcribed using random hexamers. Amplification of TCR beta CDR3 used immunoSEQ multiplex PCR across 54 Vbeta and 13 Jbeta. TCRdb re-called the immunoSEQ multiplex PCR reads through MiXCR, storing one row per CDR3 protein. The table lists 150,000 or so distinct CDR3 sequences, roughly 95% of them singletons.

The chain has TRBV4-3 and TRBJ2-7; D is perhaps TRBD1 (6 bases). The sequenced material came from CD4+ T cells from PBMCs. The sequence was collected from a human donor with Susac syndrome. This CDR3 reads CASSQDGIGQGPYEQYF. The DNA of the CDR3 is TGCGCCAGCAGCCAAGACGGTATAGGGCAGGGGCCCTACGAGCAGTACTTC.